The present entry profiles one T cell receptor (beta chain) with its context. Its antigen is still unknown. The sample holds no much larger clone one base away, and base qualities are not on file. This entry belongs to a study of blood T cell repertoires in COVID-19 (dated by TCRdb to 2019 to 2021). In terms of the full investigation: The collaborator samples originated in the United States, Italy and Spain and spanned the acute and convalescent phases of COVID-19. The material from the prospective study consisted of cDNA or gDNA derived from T cells, B-cell-depleted T cells, or PBMCs. The samples were drawn from the first 160 participants of the ongoing ImmuneRACE study and from over a thousand subjects provided by 6 global collaborators. The repertoires were made available in a free public database intended to serve as a resource for research on the immune response to SARS-CoV-2. Where available, HLA class I and class II types were taken from metadata supplied by the sample provider and were not determined by assay-based typing. Subjects who had been exposed to COVID-19, were actively infected with it, or had recovered from it provided the deeply sampled blood TCRbeta repertoires that made up the dataset. A de-identified subject ID, COVID-19 status, age in years and sex were almost always included in the sample metadata. Points the paper makes about the study in general: The quantity of clinical and demographic metadata differed by source and by participant and was supplied without curation.

From V the trimming removes 5 bases and from J it removes 2 bases, while the gene matches leave 18 bases of the junction unaccounted for. CDR1 and CDR2 are drawn from the germline V gene (reference sequence): MNHNY, SVGAGI. The CDR3 covers 20 residues, taking in both the cysteine and the phenylalanine. Only the CDR3 DNA is retained, 60 bases long and in frame from the first base. The immunoSEQ Assay, a bias-controlled multiplex PCR, was used to amplify TCRbeta CDR3 regions from genomic DNA. As for how the authors treated the data: The number of nucleated cells in each sample was estimated from the amplification of reference gene primers within the assay. To quantify the absolute abundance of each unique TCRbeta CDR3 rearrangement, sequence reads were collapsed and filtered. For each sample, productive Simpson clonality was calculated by taking the square root of Simpson's diversity index across productive rearrangements. What TCRdb holds here is the immuneACCESS table cut down to in-frame rearrangements. Part of the clones is not present; checked against another copy, under half of the missing clones reflect an unresolved V gene, and the others are unexplained. V, J and clone size are taken as reported in that table, and D and trimming were inferred from the DNA itself. The sample profile shows fewer than 250,000 clones; roughly 90% of them were found once. The leading ten clones occupy 1.5% to 2% of the sample.

Whole blood was collected in K2EDTA tubes by collaborating institutions according to the institutions' own protocols. For TCRbeta analysis, collaborators shipped samples in one of three forms: frozen whole blood, isolated PBMCs, or DNA extracted from either of those sample types. The clonotype was recovered from a man between 70 and 80 years old with acute or convalescent COVID-19. Recombination linked TRBV6-6 to TRBJ2-2, with 9 junctional bases fitting TRBD2. Sequencing input: peripheral blood. The CDR3 region reads CASSHSPGYGLAGNTGELFF. The nucleotides are TGTGCCAGCAGTCATAGTCCAGGGTATGGGCTAGCGGGAAACACCGGGGAGCTGTTTTTT.